This TCR beta chain was found in a study of blood T cells in healthy people across ages (dated by TCRdb to between 2015 and 2017). As for the study more broadly: Template switching captured roughly one uniquely barcoded TCR beta cDNA molecule per two T cells in model experiments. Age-related changes in TCR beta repertoire diversity were measured in the study by deep sequencing normalized with unique cDNA molecular identifiers. Two additional independent replicas of 1 million unique cDNA reads from the same blood draw were analyzed for two donors (one aged 18 to 29 and one aged 80 or older). To avoid experimental bias, donors of different ages were distributed randomly across sequencing lanes. The donors were split into four age groups: young (average around 15 years), middle-aged (around 37), aged (more than 60) and long-lived (more than 80).

This clonotype was counted at least ten times. Its antigen is still unknown. The sample holds no much larger clone one base away, and base qualities are not on file. Including cysteine and phenylalanine, the CDR3 has 13 amino acids. Only the CDR3 part of the read is kept: 39 bases, read in frame from the first base. For this chain, trimming is 5 bases at the V end and 4 bases at the J end, and the number of junction bases without a gene match is 8. The germline V gene yields SQVTM for CDR1 and ANQGSEA for CDR2. The roughly 42 donors, aged roughly 6 to 95 years, were systemically healthy Caucasian individuals from Russia. Each donor gave 8 to 10 milliliters of peripheral blood, drawn into EDTA-treated Vacutainer tubes. PBMCs were isolated by Ficoll-Paque density-gradient centrifugation, with at least 6 million obtained per sample. Trizol reagent was used to extract total RNA from the PBMCs, yielding at least 5 micrograms per sample. The percentages of naive CD45RAhigh/CD27high T cells were determined by flow cytometry on a PBMC aliquot from every donor.

The receptor library was made with 5' RACE. The listed sequencing device is Illumina HiSeq 2500. A second PCR of 7 to 11 cycles was performed with a sample-barcoded 5' primer and a J-beta primer mix. Each TCR beta cDNA molecule received a unique molecular identifier from a template-switch 5' adaptor carrying 12 random nucleotides. Each sample yielded at least 2.5 million CDR3-containing paired-end reads. All of the RNA was converted into first-strand cDNA using the Mint cDNA synthesis kit, with a TRBC-specific oligonucleotide serving as the primer. After uracil-DNA glycosylase treatment, a first 18-cycle PCR used universal primers M1SS and BC2_uni_R on all cDNA. The published analysis was carried out like this. Each sample was normalized by randomly selecting 1 million high-quality reads, each carrying a distinct molecular identifier. Instead of being binned into consensus sequences, reads that shared molecular identifiers were thrown out. CDR3 identification, clonotype clustering and error correction used MiTCR with a Q25 quality threshold and the strictest error-elimination algorithm. A nonparametric unseen species model with Euler transformation was used to estimate a lower bound on total TCR beta diversity. TCRdb redid the processing of the public reads, applying fastp at Q25 and MiXCR, and retained in-frame beta chains. Entries that share a CDR3 protein sequence are merged under the most common genes and DNA. The V and J calls and clone size come from TCRdb's table, not from the authors' own analysis. This sample lists 700,000 or so distinct CDR3 sequences; around 38% were detected once. The ten largest clones take up around 30% of the sample.

What the research found in general, with its limitations: Because profiling used bulk unsorted PBMCs, naive and antigen-experienced compartments could not be compared conclusively. Estimates of total diversity based on one million sequenced T cells were considered lower bounds and underestimates. Observed TCR beta diversity per million T cells fell roughly linearly with age, and a significant reduction was already apparent by age around 40. A strong correlation was found between observed TCR beta diversity and the percentage of naive T cells measured by flow cytometry. The CMV infection status of donors was not known, potentially confounding age-related changes in expanded clonotypes. The long-lived group showed more naive CD4+ T cells, fewer expanded clones and increased TCR diversity than the aged group, suggesting age selection.

Sequencing was performed on blood. This sequence uses TRBV29-1 and TRBJ2-7, with TRBD2 identical over 7 junction bases. The TCR comes from a man older than 75 in good health. DNA sequence: TGCAGCGTTATTGCCGGCGGGGGATACGAGCAGTACTTC. It encodes CSVIAGGGYEQYF.